The rows below give T cell receptor beta chains drawn from one sample of a study of blood T cell repertoires in COVID-19. Profiled with immunoSEQ multiplex PCR; TCRdb holds only in-frame clones, not every one. This table holds some 400,000 clones, over 65% found once. The sequencing input was peripheral blood. The receptors stem from a human donor with acute or convalescent COVID-19. The donor label of this sample is uncertain. CDR3s include the opening cysteine and the closing phenylalanine or tryptophan. The order of the fields is clone size, J gene, V gene, D gene, CDR3 DNA, CDR3 protein. D genes are given only for firm matches. Size is omitted from some rows. Given values are once, few, many or a class for expanded clones.

>NA|TRBJ2-6|TRBV5-1|NA
TGCGCCAGCAGCCCCCCTTACTCTGGGGCCAACGTCCTGACTTTC
CASSPPYSGANVLTF
>few|TRBJ2-1|TRBV29-1|TRBD2
TGCAGCGTTGAGGCCGGGACTAGCGGGGTCGATGAGCAGTTCTTC
CSVEAGTSGVDEQFF
>NA|TRBJ2-3|TRBV3-1/TRBV3-2|TRBD2
TGTGCCAGCAGCCAGGGGCTACTAGCGGGAGTGGCAGATACGCAGTATTTT
CASSQGLLAGVADTQYF
>NA|TRBJ1-1|TRBV20-1|NA
TGCAGTGCGAGTCTTTACATGAACACTGAAGCTTTCTTT
CSASLYMNTEAFF
>NA|TRBJ2-1|TRBV18|TRBD1
TGTGCCAGCTCACCAGGGCAGGGGGATTACAATGAGCAGTTCTTC
CASSPGQGDYNEQFF
>NA|TRBJ1-2|TRBV7-2|NA
TGTGCCAGCAGCTTAGATATCGGGGATCGAGGCTACACCTTC
CASSLDIGDRGYTF
>NA|TRBJ1-2|TRBV5-6|TRBD1
TGTGCCAGCAGCTTGGGTACAGGGGGCAGGGGTGGCTACACCTTC
CASSLGTGGRGGYTF
>once|TRBJ2-7|TRBV27|NA
TGTGCCAGCAGTTTTCGAGGGAGCTACGAGCAGTACTTC
CASSFRGSYEQYF
>NA|TRBJ2-7|TRBV19|NA
TGTGCCAGTAGTGAACCGGACAGAAGGTACGAGCAGTACTTC
CASSEPDRRYEQYF
>NA|TRBJ2-1|TRBV24-1|TRBD2
TGTGCCACCAGTGATTCCCCCGGGACTAGCAATCACCCCAATGAGCAGTTCTTC
CATSDSPGTSNHPNEQFF
>NA|TRBJ1-5|TRBV2|NA
TGTGCCAGCAGGGCCAGGGATTATAGCAATCAGCCCCAGCATTTT
CASRARDYSNQPQHF
>once|TRBJ1-4|TRBV6-5|TRBD1
TGTGCCAGCTGCTCGCAGGGGGCTGGCGAAAAACTGTTTTTT
CASCSQGAGEKLFF
>once|TRBJ1-2|TRBV27|TRBD1
TGTGCCAGCAGTCCTACCCGGACAGGGACCCTTAACTATGGCTACACCTTC
CASSPTRTGTLNYGYTF
>NA|TRBJ2-7|TRBV29-1|NA
TGCAGCGTTGGGGTGGGGCAGGGCTACGAGCAGTACTTC
CSVGVGQGYEQYF
>NA|TRBJ2-1|TRBV5-1|TRBD2
TGCGCCAGCAGCTTGGTCTCCTTAGCGGGAGCCTACAATGAGCAGTTCTTC
CASSLVSLAGAYNEQFF
>NA|TRBJ1-2|TRBV30|NA
TGTGCCTGGAAACGGGGGGCGTACTATGGCTACACCTTC
CAWKRGAYYGYTF
>NA|TRBJ2-2|TRBV21-1|NA
TGTGCCAGCAGCCTTGGACAGGGGCTTACCGGGGAGCTGTTTTTT
CASSLGQGLTGELFF
>NA|TRBJ1-2|TRBV3-1/TRBV3-2|TRBD1
TGTGCCAGCAGCCAAGATCTTACAGGGGGCGAAGGCTACACCTTC
CASSQDLTGGEGYTF
>NA|TRBJ2-3|TRBV5-1|TRBD1
TGCGCCAGCAGCTTTAGGGGGCGAAATATTATGACGCAGTATTTT
CASSFRGRNIMTQYF
>NA|TRBJ1-3|TRBV6-5|NA
TGTGCCAGCAGCTACTCTGGAAACACCATATATTTT
CASSYSGNTIYF
>once|TRBJ1-2|TRBV5-5|TRBD1
TGTGCCAGCAGCAGGGACAGGGGAGTTTATGGCTACACCTTC
CASSRDRGVYGYTF
>NA|TRBJ2-7|TRBV7-2|TRBD2
TGTGCCAGCAGCCCCCGGCTAGCGGGAGTCGAGCAGTACTTC
CASSPRLAGVEQYF
>NA|TRBJ2-5|TRBV6-1|TRBD2
TGTGCCAGCAGTGAGGTAGCGGGGGGACAAGAGACCCAGTACTTC
CASSEVAGGQETQYF
>NA|TRBJ1-4|TRBV4-1|TRBD1
TGCGCCAGCAGCCAAGGACGGGACAGGGCGGCAGAAAAACTGTTTTTT
CASSQGRDRAAEKLFF
>NA|TRBJ2-7|TRBV6-5|NA
TGTGCCAGCAGGCTAGCGCAGGGCTACGAGCAGTACTTC
CASRLAQGYEQYF